The table lists the clone carrying this T cell receptor (beta chain) with many counts. The sample belongs to a study of identical twins. Trimming removed 1 base from V and 5 bases from J; junction bases left unmatched: 6. The CDR3 has 16 amino acids. Germline CDR1 is LGHNA and CDR2 is YNFKEQ. A single record per CDR3 protein comes from TCRdb applying MiXCR to the 5' RACE reads. The table includes a few hundred thousand distinct CDR3 sequences, around an eighth detected once. The same data also contributed to another study, on yellow fever vaccine responses in identical twins.

The clonotype comes from a woman younger than 35 in good health. Sequenced material: CD4+ T cells sorted from blood. This chain joins TRBV4-2 and TRBJ2-1; 9 bases agree with TRBD1. CDR3 nucleotide sequence: TGTGCCAGCAGCCAAGCCGGGACAGGGCTAAACAATGAGCAGTTCTTC. It is translated as CASSQAGTGLNNEQFF.